This is a list of T cell receptor beta chains from one sample in a study of identical twins. TCRdb processed the 5' RACE reads anew with MiXCR; each CDR3 protein has one entry. Altogether roughly 250,000 distinct CDR3 sequences are present, over 12% being singletons, with the ten largest covering 7% to 9.5%. Material: memory (CD45RO+) T cells sorted from blood. These receptors were collected from a woman aged 18 to 35 in good health. The CDR3 runs from the conserved cysteine through the conserved F or W.

V gene: TRBV7-8; CDR3 protein: CASSPPGQNTGELFF
V gene: TRBV5-6; CDR3 protein: CASSLVFVNEQFF
V gene: TRBV20-1; CDR3 protein: CSARGAGRGETQYF
V gene: TRBV6-1; CDR3 protein: CASSRSYGSSGNTIYF
V gene: TRBV4-2; CDR3 protein: CASSLLSGGIYNEQFF
V gene: TRBV19; CDR3 protein: CASSRDWNYEQYF
V gene: TRBV12-3/TRBV12-4; CDR3 protein: CASSPGDIGYNEQFF
V gene: TRBV7-9; CDR3 protein: CASSLTGTAYQETQYF
V gene: TRBV5-6; CDR3 protein: CASSLPGGYTDTQYF
V gene: TRBV7-9; CDR3 protein: CASSFSSKQASDTQYF
V gene: TRBV2; CDR3 protein: CASSEALRAPGPQHF
V gene: TRBV3-1; CDR3 protein: CASSQLETQYF
V gene: TRBV7-2; CDR3 protein: CASSIMGLAGEQLFF
V gene: TRBV20-1; CDR3 protein: CSARFKLFF
V gene: TRBV10-3; CDR3 protein: CAISDITGPGELFF
V gene: TRBV30; CDR3 protein: CAWSVGSYNEQFF
V gene: TRBV6-2/TRBV6-3; CDR3 protein: CASSWQVAEQYF
V gene: TRBV14; CDR3 protein: CASSQDRGTSGIEGQFF
V gene: TRBV6-5; CDR3 protein: CASSYRGGFVEAGGNTIYF
V gene: TRBV3-1; CDR3 protein: CASSRQAGPEAFF
V gene: TRBV20-1; CDR3 protein: CSGLGTSPADTQYF
V gene: TRBV9; CDR3 protein: CASSVDGTRYEQYF
V gene: TRBV10-3; CDR3 protein: CAISPGQGGEQYF
V gene: TRBV20-1; CDR3 protein: CSAKAGWETQYF
V gene: TRBV12-3/TRBV12-4; CDR3 protein: CASSLSSGQPQHF
V gene: TRBV5-1; CDR3 protein: CASSAGTGTAYEQYF
V gene: TRBV7-2; CDR3 protein: CASSPGLAVYEQYF
V gene: TRBV6-5; CDR3 protein: CASSLSTGRRDSPLHF
V gene: TRBV5-1; CDR3 protein: CASSLVSGGSSYEQFF
V gene: TRBV15; CDR3 protein: CATSRENQPQHF
V gene: TRBV20-1; CDR3 protein: CSAGNRNSGANVLTF
V gene: TRBV20-1; CDR3 protein: CSALAGGTGTDTQYF
V gene: TRBV7-2; CDR3 protein: CASSLDSSGSLNTQYF
V gene: TRBV2; CDR3 protein: CARGGDFGLETQYF
V gene: TRBV30; CDR3 protein: CAWSSSRKDEKLFF
V gene: TRBV29-1; CDR3 protein: CSVEDPGTLEQYF
V gene: TRBV3-1; CDR3 protein: CASSQDRTQYF
V gene: TRBV12-3/TRBV12-4; CDR3 protein: CACSLSFSAGGPRYEQYF
V gene: TRBV7-2; CDR3 protein: CASSLAVGLANYNEQFF
V gene: TRBV30; CDR3 protein: CAWSAGQGKGATQYF
V gene: TRBV4-3; CDR3 protein: CASSWAGGTYEQYF
V gene: TRBV4-3; CDR3 protein: CASAWGGDTEAFF
V gene: TRBV29-1; CDR3 protein: CSVDGTSAYNEQFF
V gene: TRBV6-5; CDR3 protein: CASSYFPSGRNEQFF
V gene: TRBV5-4; CDR3 protein: CASSPSRDFVETQYF
V gene: TRBV5-1; CDR3 protein: CASQGQGSEKLFF
V gene: TRBV14; CDR3 protein: CASSQGGTFQETQYF
V gene: TRBV27; CDR3 protein: CASKVGTSGYNEQFF
V gene: TRBV29-1; CDR3 protein: CSPVRGSGSSYEQYF
V gene: TRBV28; CDR3 protein: CASRAANGRETQYF
V gene: TRBV6-2/TRBV6-3; CDR3 protein: CASSFSAGSITDTQYF
V gene: TRBV5-5; CDR3 protein: CASSPSRGQNNEQFF